A selection of T cell receptor beta chains follows, all from one sample in a study of response to subunit inactivated influenza vaccine. TCRdb processed the RT-PCR reads anew with MiXCR; each CDR3 protein has one entry. Of 650,000 to 800,000 distinct CDR3 sequences in the sample, 11% to 15% were seen once. The sample consisted of PBMCs from blood, taken less than 15 days before vaccination. These receptors all stem from a man aged 50 to 60 who received an inactivated influenza vaccine. The CDR3 runs from the conserved cysteine through the conserved F or W. Fields, in order: CDR3 DNA, CDR3 protein, D gene, J gene, V gene, clone size, CDR3 length. D genes are given only for firm matches. Size tells how often a clone was seen (once, few, many) or the class of an expanded clone, and some rows leave it out.

TGTGCCACCAGCAGAGAACCCGGCGAAGAGACCCAGTACTTC	CATSREPGEETQYF	-	TRBJ2-5	TRBV15	few	14
TGTGCCAGCAGTCTAAACCCGACAGACCAAGAGACCCAGTACTTC	CASSLNPTDQETQYF	-	TRBJ2-5	TRBV9	-	15
TGCAGTGCTAGAATGACTAGCGGGAGCACAGATACGCAGTATTTT	CSARMTSGSTDTQYF	TRBD2	TRBJ2-3	TRBV20-1	many	15
TGCGCCAGCAGCCAAGATCGCCGCACGTCCTACAATGAGCAGTTCTTC	CASSQDRRTSYNEQFF	-	TRBJ2-1	TRBV4-3	few	16
TGTGCCAGCAGTGTTCAGGGCCGTCACAATGAGCAGTTCTTC	CASSVQGRHNEQFF	-	TRBJ2-1	TRBV6-1	-	14
TGTGCCACCAGCCTTGTGGGATCACAAGAGACCCAGTACTTC	CATSLVGSQETQYF	-	TRBJ2-5	TRBV15	few	14
TGCGCCAGCAGTGCAGGGACCCCTCAGAGGCCCCAGCATTTT	CASSAGTPQRPQHF	-	TRBJ1-5	TRBV10-2	-	14
TGTGCCATCACCGGGACGGACACCGGGGAGCTGTTTTTT	CAITGTDTGELFF	-	TRBJ2-2	TRBV10-3	-	13
TGCAGTGCTAGAGGGGGGGCCTCTAGCACAGATACGCAGTATTTT	CSARGGASSTDTQYF	-	TRBJ2-3	TRBV20-1	-	15
TGTGCCAGCAGACCCCCGACAGGCTATGGCTACACCTTC	CASRPPTGYGYTF	-	TRBJ1-2	TRBV6-5	-	13
TGTGCCAGCGGGCGTTCAGTGGATACGCAGTATTTT	CASGRSVDTQYF	-	TRBJ2-3	TRBV7-8	many	12
TGCAGTGCGCACACAGGGGTGGAGGGGAATCAGCCCCAGCATTTT	CSAHTGVEGNQPQHF	TRBD1	TRBJ1-5	TRBV20-1	-	15
TGCAGTAGTGTACCCGTGACTAGCGGGAGGGCCGATGAGCAGTTCTTC	CSSVPVTSGRADEQFF	TRBD2	TRBJ2-1	TRBV20-1	few	16
TGTGCCAGCATTGGCGCGGCCGGGCGGAGCACAGATACGCAGTATTTT	CASIGAAGRSTDTQYF	-	TRBJ2-3	TRBV28	few	16
TGTGCCAGCATACGGACAGGGGGGAACACTGAAGCTTTCTTT	CASIRTGGNTEAFF	TRBD1	TRBJ1-1	TRBV7-9	few	14
TGCGCCAGCAGCTTGGGAGGACAGGGGGGCATTCAGTACTTC	CASSLGGQGGIQYF	TRBD1	TRBJ2-4	TRBV5-1	few	14
TGCGCCAGCAGTGGAGCGGAGAGGCCCCAAGAGACCCAGTACTTC	CASSGAERPQETQYF	-	TRBJ2-5	TRBV5-1	few	15
TGCAGTGCTAGTACCTCAGGGTTGGAGACCCAGTACTTC	CSASTSGLETQYF	-	TRBJ2-5	TRBV20-1	many	13
TGCGCCAGCAGCCAAGACTCGGGAGTCCCAGGGTCCTACAATGAGCAGTTCTTC	CASSQDSGVPGSYNEQFF	-	TRBJ2-1	TRBV4-3	few	18
TGTGCCAGCAGCTTACTCACCCCGGCTAGCGGGGGAAGGATTGAGCAGTTCTTC	CASSLLTPASGGRIEQFF	TRBD2	TRBJ2-1	TRBV7-6	many	18
TGCAGTGCTAGATCCGGGACAGGGGGCGACACCGGGGAGCTGTTTTTT	CSARSGTGGDTGELFF	TRBD1	TRBJ2-2	TRBV20-1	-	16
TGTGCCAGCAGCCGACGCTCGTCGGGGACGACAGATACGCAGTATTTT	CASSRRSSGTTDTQYF	-	TRBJ2-3	TRBV7-8	-	16
TGCGCCAGCAGCTTTACAGGGGTACAAGAGACCCAGTACTTC	CASSFTGVQETQYF	TRBD1	TRBJ2-5	TRBV5-1	few	14
TGTGCCATCAGTGAAGGCAGGGGAGGCGGCTACACCTTC	CAISEGRGGGYTF	-	TRBJ1-2	TRBV10-3	few	13
TGCGCCAGCAGCGACGGGGGGCCCAACACTGAAGCTTTCTTT	CASSDGGPNTEAFF	-	TRBJ1-1	TRBV5-1	many	14
TGTGCCAGCAGCCTTCGACCCCTTCCTGGTTCTGGAAACACCATATATTTT	CASSLRPLPGSGNTIYF	-	TRBJ1-3	TRBV7-2	-	17
TGTGCCAGCAGGGGGGGCCAAGAGACCCAGTACTTC	CASRGGQETQYF	-	TRBJ2-5	TRBV7-8	many	12
TGCGCCAGCAGCCGCGGGGGCGGGTCCTACAATGAGCAGTTCTTC	CASSRGGGSYNEQFF	-	TRBJ2-1	TRBV5-1	many	15
TGCGCCAGCAGCTTCACAGGGGGAGAGTATGGCTACACCTTC	CASSFTGGEYGYTF	TRBD1	TRBJ1-2	TRBV5-1	few	14
TGTGCCAGCAGCCCATGGACAGGGGGATCCTACGAGCAGTACTTC	CASSPWTGGSYEQYF	TRBD1	TRBJ2-7	TRBV18	many	15
TGTGCCACCAGCAGAGATTTGGGGGAGGGCCCGTTCTTC	CATSRDLGEGPFF	TRBD2	TRBJ2-1	TRBV15	-	13
TGCAGTGCTAACAGGGAGAATTACGAGCAGTACTTC	CSANRENYEQYF	-	TRBJ2-7	TRBV20-1	few	12
TGCGCCAGCAGCTTGGCGCAGGGGGCGCGCGAGCAGTACTTC	CASSLAQGAREQYF	TRBD1	TRBJ2-7	TRBV5-1	-	14
TGTGCCATCAGTGAGAGAGGGCAGGGGAACACTGAAGCTTTCTTT	CAISERGQGNTEAFF	-	TRBJ1-1	TRBV10-3	many	15
TGTGCCACCAGTGATAGCCGGGGAGGAGGATTTGCCAAAAACATTCAGTACTTC	CATSDSRGGGFAKNIQYF	-	TRBJ2-4	TRBV24-1	-	18
TGTGCCAGCAGCCAAGCGGGTCGGCAGACCTACGAGCAGTACTTC	CASSQAGRQTYEQYF	-	TRBJ2-7	TRBV4-2	-	15
TGTGCCAGCAGACACAGGGGGCGGACCGGGGAGCTGTTTTTT	CASRHRGRTGELFF	TRBD1	TRBJ2-2	TRBV7-2	few	14
TGCAGTGCTCCATCGGACAGGGCAAATAATTCACCCCTCCACTTT	CSAPSDRANNSPLHF	TRBD1	TRBJ1-6	TRBV20-1	-	15
TGTGCCAGCAGCTCAAAAGTAGGCAGGGGGTCCTATAATTCACCCCTCCACTTT	CASSSKVGRGSYNSPLHF	TRBD1	TRBJ1-6	TRBV7-1	-	18
TGTGCCAGCAGCTCCTATAACGCCGGGGAGCTGTTTTTT	CASSSYNAGELFF	-	TRBJ2-2	TRBV7-2	many	13
TGTGCCAGCAGCCAATCTGGAAGAGACAACTATGGCTACACCTTC	CASSQSGRDNYGYTF	-	TRBJ1-2	TRBV16	few	15
TGCAGTGCTACTTTGGCGATGCGGGCAGGCACCTCCTACGAGCAGTACTTC	CSATLAMRAGTSYEQYF	-	TRBJ2-7	TRBV20-1	few	17
TGTGCCAGCAGCACATACACGACAGGGAGACGCGATACGCAGTATTTT	CASSTYTTGRRDTQYF	TRBD1	TRBJ2-3	TRBV7-9	-	16
TGTGCCACCAGCGGATTTAGGGACAGGGATACTAACTATGGCTACACCTTC	CATSGFRDRDTNYGYTF	TRBD1	TRBJ1-2	TRBV15	-	17
TGTGCCAGCAGCGGGGGGGAACGTTCACCCCTCCACTTT	CASSGGERSPLHF	-	TRBJ1-6	TRBV9	many	13
TGTGCCAGCAGCCCCTCAAGCTCTCTAAGCGAGCAGTACTTC	CASSPSSSLSEQYF	-	TRBJ2-7	TRBV4-2	few	14
TGCAGTGCCGAACGATTAGCCGAGCAGTACTTC	CSAERLAEQYF	-	TRBJ2-7	TRBV20-1	few	11
TGTGCCAGCAGCTATTACGGGAGCCCCGCAGATACGCAGTATTTT	CASSYYGSPADTQYF	-	TRBJ2-3	TRBV11-3	many	15
TGTGCCAGCAGCCAGACCCGAAGGACTAGCGGCTACAATGAGCAGTTCTTC	CASSQTRRTSGYNEQFF	TRBD2	TRBJ2-1	TRBV3-1	few	17
TGTGCCAGCAGCTTGGGCCAGGGTCCCCACAATGAGCAGTTCTTC	CASSLGQGPHNEQFF	-	TRBJ2-1	TRBV5-5	many	15
TGTGCCAGCAGCCCGACTAGCGGCCGCACCGGGGAGCTGTTTTTT	CASSPTSGRTGELFF	TRBD2	TRBJ2-2	TRBV6-1	-	15
TGTGCCAGCAGTTACTCACCCACTAGAAGGGAGACCCAGTACTTC	CASSYSPTRRETQYF	-	TRBJ2-5	TRBV6-5	-	15
TGTGCCAGCAGTTACCAGGGTTCCTACGAGCAGTACTTC	CASSYQGSYEQYF	-	TRBJ2-7	TRBV6-2/TRBV6-3	many	13
TGCGCCAGCAGCACCGGACAGTGGAACACTGAAGCTTTCTTT	CASSTGQWNTEAFF	-	TRBJ1-1	TRBV5-1	many	14
TGTGCCAGCAGCTCGCAGGGAACCTACGAGCAGTACTTC	CASSSQGTYEQYF	-	TRBJ2-7	TRBV7-2	many	13
TGCAGTGCGCAGGACAGGGCACGGTACGAGCAGTACTTC	CSAQDRARYEQYF	TRBD1	TRBJ2-7	TRBV20-1	-	13
TGTGCCATCAGTGGAGACACGATCGAGCAGTACTTC	CAISGDTIEQYF	-	TRBJ2-7	TRBV10-3	-	12
TGTGCCAGCAGCTTTACAGGGGTTTACGAGCAGTACTTC	CASSFTGVYEQYF	TRBD1	TRBJ2-7	TRBV5-6	many	13
TGCGCCAGCAGCTTCCTAACTAGCGGGGCCACCGGGGAGCTGTTTTTT	CASSFLTSGATGELFF	TRBD2	TRBJ2-2	TRBV5-1	-	16